These 10 T cell receptor beta chains came from one sample sequenced in a study of regulatory T cells in long-lasting Graves disease. Time point meaning: newly diagnosed GD, antithyroid drugs for less than 3 months. RNA extracted from PBMCs served as the sequencing template. HTBI primers from iRepertoire and Arm-PCR of CDR3 regions yielded the TCR beta libraries. A single record per CDR3 protein comes from TCRdb applying MiXCR to the multiplex PCR reads. The sample carries approximately 230,000 distinct CDR3 sequences, about 16% recorded once. The starting material was peripheral blood mononuclear cells (PBMCs), obtained at new diagnosis, from a patient treated with antithyroid drugs. These receptors came from a female donor with Graves disease.

This clonotype was counted many times. The chain recombines TRBV2 with TRBJ2-1; D is undetermined. The CDR3 covers 14 residues. Germline CDR1 reads SNHLY; CDR2 reads FYNNEI. V lost 9 bases to trimming and J lost 0 bases, with 12 bases between them. In DNA, the CDR3 is TGTGCCAGTCAGCGATCCAGCTCCTACAATGAGCAGTTCTTC. This codes for CASQRSSSYNEQFF.

This clonotype is a singleton in its sample. This chain uses TRBV25-1 with TRBJ1-2; D gene unclear. The germline V gene has CDR1 MGHDK and CDR2 SYGVNS. Trimming pared 8 bases from V and 4 bases from J, leaving 14 bases between. The CDR3 sequence is 13 residues long. The CDR3 spells CASGESAFYGYTF. As DNA, the CDR3 is TGTGCCAGCGGGGAATCAGCTTTCTATGGCTACACCTTC.

At least ten counts were recorded for this clonotype. This sequence joins TRBV12-3 or TRBV12-4 and TRBJ2-2; 7 bases are shared with TRBD2. The CDR3 is made up of 14 amino acids. J lost 4 bases, V lost 9 bases, and 8 bases had no gene match. This CDR3 is CASFDREGTGELFF. The CDR3 nucleotides are TGTGCCAGTTTTGATAGGGAGGGCACCGGGGAGCTGTTTTTT.

This clonotype was found many times. The chain has TRBV11-2 and TRBJ2-1, with TRBD1 matching 7 bases. The CDR3 runs 13 residues. Germline CDR1 is SGHAT and CDR2 is FQNNGV. The V and J ends lost 5 bases and 6 bases, in that order; junction bases with no gene match: 4. Here the CDR3 reads CASSRDRRNEQFF. The CDR3 coding sequence is TGTGCCAGCAGCCGGGACAGACGCAATGAGCAGTTCTTC. Using reference TRBV11-2 and TRBJ2-1 for the parts outside the CDR3, the full variable domain is EAGVAQSPRYKIIEKRQSVAFWCNPISGHATLYWYQQILGQGPKLLIQFQNNGVVDDSQLPKDRFSAERLKGVDSTLKIQPAKLEDSAVYLCASSRDRRNEQFFGPGTRLTVL.

Ten or more counts support this clonotype. The genes are TRBV24-1 and TRBJ2-2; no reliable D call. This CDR3 contains 14 residues. In germline, CDR1 is KGHDR, CDR2 SFDVKD. V was pared by 7 bases and J by 0 bases, with 8 bases between. CDR3 in DNA: TGTGCCACCAGGATGGGGTCGAACACCGGGGAGCTGTTTTTT. Translated: CATRMGSNTGELFF.

The table lists this clonotype with many counts. V and J are TRBV7-3 and TRBJ2-2, with D unclear. V was clipped by 5 bases and J by 2 bases, with 6 bases between them. CDR1 and CDR2 (germline): SGHTA, FQGTGA. The CDR3 contains 13 residues. As DNA, the CDR3 is TGTGCCAGCAGCCCGGAAAACACCGGGGAGCTGTTTTTT. This translates into CASSPENTGELFF.

This clonotype was seen many times. This chain links TRBV2 with TRBJ1-1; weak D call: TRBD1 (5 bases). Looked up from germline, CDR1 is SNHLY and CDR2 is FYNNEI. Trimming took off 7 bases at V and 1 base at J, with 13 bases between the two ends. The CDR3 is 14 amino acids. The CDR3 DNA follows: TGTGCCAGCACCCTGGGGGTGGCGAACACTGAAGCTTTCTTT. Protein sequence: CASTLGVANTEAFF.

In its sample, this clonotype was seen many times. The V call is TRBV6-1, the J call TRBJ2-7, with D maybe TRBD2 (5 bases). Germline CDR1 reads MNHNS; CDR2 reads SASEGT. The CDR3 runs to 15 residues. Deletions cut 6 bases from V and 0 bases from J, with 15 bases between. The CDR3 sequence is CASRHRWESSYEQYF. CDR3 DNA: TGTGCCAGCAGACACCGCTGGGAGAGCTCCTACGAGCAGTACTTC.

This clonotype was counted ten times or more. This chain uses TRBV7-2 with TRBJ2-1; D is possibly TRBD2 (5 bases). This CDR3 comprises 14 residues. Germline V gives CDR1 SGHTA, CDR2 FQGNSA. The germline V and J ends were trimmed by 1 base and 5 bases, with 9 bases remaining between them. The CDR3 region is CASSLGPGNNEQFF. CDR3 coding DNA: TGTGCCAGCAGCTTAGGGCCGGGGAACAATGAGCAGTTCTTC.

This clonotype was picked up a small number of times. The chain carries TRBV20-1 and TRBJ2-1; D gene uncertain. V was pared by 0 bases and J by 7 bases, with 13 bases between. The CDR3 spans 14 residues. CDR1 is DFQATT and CDR2 is SNEGSKA in the germline V gene (reference sequence). The CDR3, as DNA: TGCAGTGCTAGAGAGTCCGAACTATTTAATGAGCAGTTCTTC. This sequence encodes CSARESELFNEQFF.